This T cell receptor (beta chain) was identified in a study of response to subunit inactivated influenza vaccine. Notes on the study in general: Every seasonal influenza vaccination brings in few new T cells, the authors suggested.

One entry per CDR3 protein results from TCRdb running MiXCR on the RT-PCR reads. The sample yields around 520,000 distinct CDR3 sequences, about 10% seen once. The CDR3 length is 10 residues. Germline V gene lookup returns CDR1 DFQATT and CDR2 SNEGSKA (reference sequence). V lost 5 bases to trimming and J lost 4 bases, with 4 bases between them. On this clonotype: Antigen: not known.

The sequencing here drew on PBMCs from blood, taken on the day of vaccination. The receptor comes from a man aged 50 to 60 who received an inactivated influenza vaccine. The chain is built from TRBV20-1 and TRBJ2-3, with no clear D. CDR3 bases: TGCAGTGCTGTGCCAGATACGCAGTATTTT. Translation gives CSAVPDTQYF.